The rows below give T cell receptor beta chains drawn from one sample of a study of T cell responses to AZD1222 COVID-19 vaccine. Using immunoSEQ multiplex PCR, the repertoire was profiled, and TCRdb retains in-frame clones only, with some absent. The repertoire includes some 120,000 clones, around 90% of them detected once, and over 15% sits in the top ten. The material was peripheral blood, obtained on day 0 of MenACWY control vaccination. The receptors come from an adult in good health. CDR3s include the opening cysteine and the closing phenylalanine or tryptophan. The D gene is left open where the match is weak. Some rows have no size entry. The others give once, few or many, or a class for an expanded clone.

V gene	J gene	clone size	D gene	CDR3 protein	CDR3 DNA
TRBV5-1	TRBJ2-7	NA	NA	CASSLGTQLSYEQYF	TGCGCCAGCAGCTTAGGGACCCAACTGAGCTACGAGCAGTACTTC
TRBV24-1	TRBJ1-1	NA	NA	CATSDSGVGNTEAFF	TGTGCCACCAGTGACTCCGGGGTGGGGAACACTGAAGCTTTCTTT
TRBV18	TRBJ2-7	NA	TRBD2	CASSPRSGSRSHEQYF	TGTGCCAGCTCACCACGTAGCGGGAGTAGGTCCCACGAGCAGTACTTC
TRBV30	TRBJ2-7	NA	NA	CAWRRVYEQYF	TGTGCCTGGAGGCGGGTTTACGAGCAGTACTTC
TRBV7-9	TRBJ1-6	NA	NA	CASSLGGNGSPLHF	TGTGCCAGCAGCTTGGGGGGGAATGGTTCACCCCTCCACTTT
TRBV10-1	TRBJ2-5	NA	TRBD2	CASSESGVAGERETQYF	TGCGCCAGCAGTGAGTCGGGGGTAGCGGGAGAAAGGGAGACCCAGTACTTC
TRBV19	TRBJ1-4	NA	TRBD1	CASSIDSGTGGLEKLFF	TGTGCCAGTAGTATAGATTCGGGGACAGGCGGCCTTGAAAAACTGTTTTTT
TRBV28	TRBJ1-5	once	NA	CASSPNYSNQPQHF	TGTGCCAGCAGCCCCAATTATAGCAATCAGCCCCAGCATTTT
TRBV6-5	TRBJ1-2	NA	NA	CASSYSGAPANYGYTF	TGTGCCAGCAGTTACTCAGGGGCACCAGCTAACTATGGCTACACCTTC
TRBV28	TRBJ1-1	NA	NA	CASDPPGQFTEAFF	TGTGCCAGCGACCCGCCGGGACAATTCACTGAAGCTTTCTTT
TRBV29-1	TRBJ1-2	NA	NA	CSVEKASLYGYTF	TGCAGCGTTGAAAAGGCATCACTTTATGGCTACACCTTC
TRBV24-1	TRBJ2-3	NA	TRBD1	CATSYPSTGVGTDTQYF	TGTGCCACCTCCTACCCCTCGACAGGGGTGGGCACAGATACGCAGTATTTT
TRBV10-2	TRBJ1-3	NA	NA	CASGDTSGNTIYF	TGCGCCAGCGGAGACACCTCTGGAAACACCATATATTTT
TRBV4-1	TRBJ1-4	once	NA	CASSQGDIRENEKLFF	TGCGCCAGCAGCCAGGGGGACATTCGGGAGAATGAAAAACTGTTTTTT
TRBV4-1	TRBJ2-6	once	NA	CASSQLGIGANVLTF	TGCGCCAGCAGCCAATTGGGGATCGGGGCCAACGTCCTGACTTTC
TRBV10-2	TRBJ2-2	once	NA	CASSHRGATTGELFF	TGCGCCAGCAGTCACCGAGGGGCTACCACCGGGGAGCTGTTTTTT
TRBV24-1	TRBJ1-5	NA	NA	CATSNGRRLHF	TGTGCCACCAGTAATGGCAGGCGGTTGCATTTT
TRBV5-4	TRBJ2-3	NA	NA	CASSLVALSDTQYF	TGTGCCAGCAGCTTGGTGGCTCTGTCCGATACGCAGTATTTT
TRBV7-3	TRBJ2-7	NA	NA	CASSLSPGYEQYF	TGTGCCAGCAGCTTAAGCCCGGGCTACGAGCAGTACTTC
TRBV11-3	TRBJ2-1	NA	NA	CASSPPSVNEQFF	TGTGCCAGCAGCCCCCCTTCGGTCAATGAGCAGTTCTTC
TRBV19	TRBJ2-3	NA	NA	CASSITDTQYF	TGTGCCAGTAGTATCACAGATACGCAGTATTTT
TRBV9	TRBJ2-3	NA	NA	CASSVFDAADTQYF	TGTGCCAGCAGCGTATTCGATGCGGCAGATACGCAGTATTTT
TRBV28	TRBJ1-2	NA	NA	CASSPPPGEGVGYTF	TGTGCCAGCAGTCCACCCCCAGGGGAGGGTGTGGGCTACACCTTC
TRBV6-5	TRBJ2-7	NA	NA	CASSLTYEQYF	TGTGCCAGCAGCTTGACATACGAGCAGTACTTC
TRBV3-1/TRBV3-2	TRBJ2-2	NA	NA	CASSHYPNPGRVNTGELFF	TGTGCCAGCAGCCACTACCCCAACCCGGGCAGGGTGAACACCGGGGAGCTGTTTTTT
TRBV6-5	TRBJ2-7	NA	NA	CASRFSVRSNAEQYF	TGTGCCAGCAGGTTTTCGGTTAGAAGTAACGCCGAGCAGTACTTC
TRBV4-1	TRBJ1-5	NA	NA	CASSQVKGSSNQPQHF	TGCGCCAGCAGCCAAGTAAAGGGGAGCAGCAATCAGCCCCAGCATTTT
TRBV30	TRBJ2-7	NA	TRBD2	CAWIRGGVAYEQYF	TGTGCCTGGATTCGGGGAGGGGTAGCCTACGAGCAGTACTTC
TRBV28	TRBJ1-2	NA	NA	CASTPGGPGGGYTF	TGTGCCAGCACCCCTGGAGGCCCCGGGGGTGGCTACACCTTC
TRBV27	TRBJ2-7	few	NA	CASSLGRQTGGEQYF	TGTGCCAGCAGTTTAGGGCGTCAGACAGGCGGGGAGCAGTACTTC
TRBV27	TRBJ2-7	NA	NA	CATKAWDSSYEQYF	TGTGCCACTAAAGCTTGGGACTCATCCTACGAGCAGTACTTC
TRBV6-5	TRBJ2-7	NA	NA	CASSSPLLQGYEQYF	TGTGCCAGCAGTTCCCCTCTTCTACAGGGTTACGAGCAGTACTTC
TRBV5-6	TRBJ1-2	once	NA	CASSQANYGYTF	TGTGCCAGCAGTCAAGCTAACTATGGCTACACCTTC
TRBV6-5	TRBJ1-1	NA	NA	CASPNGGFVRTEAFF	TGTGCCAGCCCCAACGGGGGTTTCGTCCGCACTGAAGCTTTCTTT
TRBV5-5	TRBJ1-6	NA	NA	CASSLRDGANSPLHF	TGTGCCAGCAGCTTGAGGGACGGCGCGAATTCACCCCTCCACTTT
TRBV5-4	TRBJ2-7	NA	TRBD1	CASSPRGQGAYEQYF	TGTGCCAGCAGTCCTCGGGGACAGGGGGCTTACGAGCAGTACTTC
TRBV24-1	TRBJ2-5	NA	TRBD1	CATSDHRGRETQYF	TGTGCCACCAGTGATCACAGGGGGCGGGAGACCCAGTACTTC
TRBV18	TRBJ1-6	once	TRBD1	CASSPGQGAFSPLHF	TGTGCCAGCTCACCCGGACAGGGGGCCTTTTCACCCCTCCACTTT
TRBV30	TRBJ2-5	NA	NA	CAWSPGLHLTQETQYF	TGTGCCTGGAGTCCCGGACTGCACCTAACCCAAGAGACCCAGTACTTC
TRBV7-2	TRBJ1-1	NA	NA	CASSLARRVVAEAFF	TGTGCCAGCAGCTTAGCAAGGAGGGTGGTCGCTGAAGCTTTCTTT
TRBV6-4	TRBJ2-1	NA	NA	CASSKRGYNEQFF	TGTGCCAGCAGCAAAAGGGGCTACAATGAGCAGTTCTTC
TRBV5-1	TRBJ1-1	once	NA	CASSPPASSAEAFF	TGCGCCAGCAGCCCCCCGGCAAGTTCTGCTGAAGCTTTCTTT
TRBV11-2	TRBJ2-5	NA	NA	CASSGQLGLQETQYF	TGTGCCAGCAGCGGCCAGCTAGGACTACAAGAGACCCAGTACTTC
TRBV30	TRBJ2-7	few	NA	CAWRTRGSGEQYF	TGTGCCTGGAGGACGAGGGGGTCGGGCGAGCAGTACTTC
TRBV6-5	TRBJ2-5	NA	NA	CASTRLGRALETQYF	TGTGCCAGCACAAGACTCGGCAGGGCTTTAGAGACCCAGTACTTC
TRBV5-5	TRBJ1-1	NA	NA	CASRKTNLNTEAFF	TGTGCCAGCAGAAAGACCAATTTGAACACTGAAGCTTTCTTT
TRBV27	TRBJ2-1	NA	NA	CASSPGRTANEQFF	TGTGCCAGCAGTCCGGGACGGACGGCCAATGAGCAGTTCTTC
TRBV9	TRBJ1-4	once	NA	CASSVDSGLSEKLFF	TGTGCCAGCAGCGTAGATTCAGGGTTGAGTGAAAAACTGTTTTTT
TRBV5-5	TRBJ2-7	NA	NA	CASSRTAHAYEQYF	TGTGCCAGCAGCAGGACAGCCCATGCCTACGAGCAGTACTTC
TRBV2	TRBJ1-1	NA	NA	CASTRLDTEAFF	TGTGCCAGCACCCGACTCGACACTGAAGCTTTCTTT
TRBV6-5	TRBJ1-1	NA	NA	CASSYLTYRATEAFF	TGTGCCAGCAGTTACTTAACGTACAGGGCCACTGAAGCTTTCTTT
TRBV6-5	TRBJ1-2	NA	NA	CASSVLGSGDYGYTF	TGTGCCAGCAGCGTACTGGGGTCCGGGGACTATGGCTACACCTTC
TRBV7-3	TRBJ2-5	NA	TRBD2	CASSLQAGGETQYF	TGTGCCAGCAGCTTACAAGCGGGAGGAGAGACCCAGTACTTC
TRBV18	TRBJ2-4	NA	NA	CASSPTGLQNIQYF	TGTGCCAGCTCACCAACAGGGCTCCAAAACATTCAGTACTTC
TRBV6-2/TRBV6-3	TRBJ2-3	NA	TRBD2	CASSYSMGLAKDTQYF	TGTGCCAGCAGTTACTCTATGGGACTAGCGAAGGATACGCAGTATTTT
TRBV11-3	TRBJ2-1	NA	TRBD2	CASSLEQAGARGEQFF	TGTGCCAGCAGCCTCGAGCAAGCGGGAGCCCGCGGTGAGCAGTTCTTC
TRBV28	TRBJ1-2	NA	NA	CASSWGSGRSNYGYTF	TGTGCCAGCAGTTGGGGTTCGGGGAGATCTAACTATGGCTACACCTTC
TRBV5-1	TRBJ1-2	many	NA	CASSLRGPSNYGYTF	TGCGCCAGCAGCTTGCGGGGGCCAAGTAACTATGGCTACACCTTC